This TCR beta chain was identified in a study of blood T cells in healthy people across ages. Findings and caveats of the study: For the donors, CMV status was unknown and possibly confounded expanded clonotype changes. Estimated diversity, derived from one million T cells, was regarded as an underestimate.

The sample, roughly 9.1 milliliters of peripheral blood, was drawn from each donor. This clonotype was observed a few times. The antigen is not known. It was with a sample-barcoded 5' primer and a J-beta primer mix that a second PCR of about 6 to 12 cycles was run. TCRdb re-derived calls from the 5' RACE reads in MiXCR, one entry per CDR3 protein. The table has about 1 million distinct CDR3 sequences, 35% to 55% seen once. The CDR3 is 16 amino acids. Germline assignment: CDR1 SNHLY and CDR2 FYNNEI. V lost 6 bases to trimming and J lost 3 bases; unmatched junction nucleotides: 12. Sequencing was done on a sample of blood. This rearrangement joins TRBV2 to TRBJ2-5, with 8 bases matching TRBD1. The sequence was obtained from a woman in her fifties or sixties in good health. The CDR3 protein is CASSGQQGAGKETQYF. Here the CDR3 DNA reads TGTGCCAGCAGCGGACAGCAGGGGGCCGGGAAAGAGACCCAGTACTTC.